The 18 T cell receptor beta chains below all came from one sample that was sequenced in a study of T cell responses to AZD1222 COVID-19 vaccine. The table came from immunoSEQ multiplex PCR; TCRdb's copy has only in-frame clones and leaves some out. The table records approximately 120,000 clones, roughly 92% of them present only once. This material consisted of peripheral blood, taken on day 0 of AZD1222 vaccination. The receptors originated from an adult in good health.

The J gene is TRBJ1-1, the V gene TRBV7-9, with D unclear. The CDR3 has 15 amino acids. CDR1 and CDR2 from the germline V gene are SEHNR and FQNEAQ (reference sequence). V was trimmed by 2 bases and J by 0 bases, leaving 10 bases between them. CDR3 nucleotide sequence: TGTGCCAGCAGCTTACGTAGGACGGTGAACACTGAAGCTTTCTTT. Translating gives CASSLRRTVNTEAFF.

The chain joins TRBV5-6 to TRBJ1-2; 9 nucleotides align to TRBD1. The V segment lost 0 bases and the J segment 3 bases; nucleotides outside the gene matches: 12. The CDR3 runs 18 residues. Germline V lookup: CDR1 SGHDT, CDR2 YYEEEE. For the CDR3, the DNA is TGTGCCAGCAGCTTGGCTCGAACAGGGGGCCTGTGGGACTATGGCTACACCTTC. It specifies CASSLARTGGLWDYGYTF.

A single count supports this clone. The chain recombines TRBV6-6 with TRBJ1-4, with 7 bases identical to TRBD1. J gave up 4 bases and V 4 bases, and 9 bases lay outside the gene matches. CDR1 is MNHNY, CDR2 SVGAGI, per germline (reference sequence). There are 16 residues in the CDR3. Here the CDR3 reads CASSSQGTTINEKLFF. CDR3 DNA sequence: TGTGCCAGCAGTTCACAGGGGACCACCATTAATGAAAAACTGTTTTTT.

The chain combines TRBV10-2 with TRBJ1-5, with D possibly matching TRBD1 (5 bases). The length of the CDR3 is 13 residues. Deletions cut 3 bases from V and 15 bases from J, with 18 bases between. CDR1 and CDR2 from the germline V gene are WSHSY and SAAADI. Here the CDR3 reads CASSDPGGPGRHF. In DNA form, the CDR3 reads TGCGCCAGCAGTGACCCGGGGGGACCCGGGCGGCATTTT.

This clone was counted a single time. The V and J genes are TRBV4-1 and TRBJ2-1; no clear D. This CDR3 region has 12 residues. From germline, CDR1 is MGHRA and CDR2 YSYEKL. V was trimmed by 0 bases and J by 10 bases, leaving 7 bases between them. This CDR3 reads CASSQDTREQFF. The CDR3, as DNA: TGCGCCAGCAGCCAAGATACCCGGGAGCAGTTCTTC.

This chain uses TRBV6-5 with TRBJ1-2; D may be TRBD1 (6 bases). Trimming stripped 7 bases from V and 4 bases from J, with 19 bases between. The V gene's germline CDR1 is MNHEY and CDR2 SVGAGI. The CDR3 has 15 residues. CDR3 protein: CASTPDRQQGYGYTF. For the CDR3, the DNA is TGTGCCAGCACTCCGGACAGACAGCAAGGCTATGGCTACACCTTC.

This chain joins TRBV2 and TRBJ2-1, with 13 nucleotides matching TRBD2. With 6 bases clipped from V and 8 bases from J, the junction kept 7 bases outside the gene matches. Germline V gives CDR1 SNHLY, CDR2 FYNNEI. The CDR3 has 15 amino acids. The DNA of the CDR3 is TGTGCCAGCAGAGAGACTAGCGGGGGGCCCTATGAGCAGTTCTTC. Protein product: CASRETSGGPYEQFF.

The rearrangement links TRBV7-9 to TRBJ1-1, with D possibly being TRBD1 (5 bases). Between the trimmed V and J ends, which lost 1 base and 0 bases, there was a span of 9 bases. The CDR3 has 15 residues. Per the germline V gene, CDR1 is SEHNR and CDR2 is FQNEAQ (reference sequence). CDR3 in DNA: TGTGCCAGCAGCTTAGAGGGGCACTTGAACACTGAAGCTTTCTTT. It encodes CASSLEGHLNTEAFF.

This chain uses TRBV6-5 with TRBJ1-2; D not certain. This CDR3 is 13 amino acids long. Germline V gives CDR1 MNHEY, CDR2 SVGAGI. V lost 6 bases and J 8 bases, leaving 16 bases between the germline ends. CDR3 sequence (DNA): TGTGCCAGCAGCAAAGCCACCTCCAGGGGCTACACCTTC. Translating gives CASSKATSRGYTF.

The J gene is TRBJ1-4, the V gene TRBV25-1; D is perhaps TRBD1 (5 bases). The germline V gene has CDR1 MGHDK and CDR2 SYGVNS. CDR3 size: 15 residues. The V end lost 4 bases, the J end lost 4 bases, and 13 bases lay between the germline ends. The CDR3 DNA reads TGTGCCAGCAGTGGGTGGACATACGATAATGAAAAACTGTTTTTT. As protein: CASSGWTYDNEKLFF.

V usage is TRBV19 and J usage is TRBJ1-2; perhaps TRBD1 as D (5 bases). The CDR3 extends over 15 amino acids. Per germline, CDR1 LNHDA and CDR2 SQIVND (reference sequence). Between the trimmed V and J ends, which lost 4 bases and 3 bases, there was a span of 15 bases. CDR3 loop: CASSKRGAWDYGYTF. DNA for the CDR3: TGTGCCAGTAGTAAACGAGGGGCTTGGGACTATGGCTACACCTTC.

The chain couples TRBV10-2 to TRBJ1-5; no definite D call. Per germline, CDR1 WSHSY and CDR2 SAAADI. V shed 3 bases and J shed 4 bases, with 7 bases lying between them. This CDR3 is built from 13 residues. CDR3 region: CASSEGRNQPQHF. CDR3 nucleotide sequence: TGCGCCAGCAGTGAAGGCAGAAATCAGCCCCAGCATTTT.

The CDR3 DNA reads as TGTGCCAGTAGTATTGGGAGGACTAGCGGGAGCAAAAACATTCAGTACTTC. Amino acids: CASSIGRTSGSKNIQYF. The chain recombines TRBV19 with TRBJ2-4; 13 nucleotides line up with TRBD2. V trimming: 3 bases; J trimming: 3 bases; junction bases outside the gene matches: 5. Germline loops: CDR1 LNHDA, CDR2 SQIVND (reference sequence). This CDR3 comprises 17 residues.

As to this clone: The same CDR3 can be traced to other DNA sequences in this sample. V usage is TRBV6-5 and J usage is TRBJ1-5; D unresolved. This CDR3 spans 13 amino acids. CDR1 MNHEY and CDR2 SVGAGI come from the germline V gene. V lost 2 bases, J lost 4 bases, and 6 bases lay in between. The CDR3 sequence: CASSYEGNQPQHF. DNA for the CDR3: TGTGCCAGCAGTTACGAAGGGAATCAGCCCCAGCATTTT.

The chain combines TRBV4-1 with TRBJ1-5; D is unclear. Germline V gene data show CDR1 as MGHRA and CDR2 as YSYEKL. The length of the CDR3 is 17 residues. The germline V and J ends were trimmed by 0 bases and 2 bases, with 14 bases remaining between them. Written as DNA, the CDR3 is TGCGCCAGCAGCCAAGATCGGGGAGTTGGGGGCAATCAGCCCCAGCATTTT. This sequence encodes CASSQDRGVGGNQPQHF.

The CDR3 DNA is TGTGCCAGCAGCTTAGGAATCACTGAAGCTTTCTTT. Translating gives CASSLGITEAFF. This chain uses TRBV7-9 with TRBJ1-1; D call uncertain. The CDR3 contains 12 residues. V dropped 1 base and J dropped 4 bases, with 4 bases sitting between them. Per germline, CDR1 SEHNR and CDR2 FQNEAQ (reference sequence).

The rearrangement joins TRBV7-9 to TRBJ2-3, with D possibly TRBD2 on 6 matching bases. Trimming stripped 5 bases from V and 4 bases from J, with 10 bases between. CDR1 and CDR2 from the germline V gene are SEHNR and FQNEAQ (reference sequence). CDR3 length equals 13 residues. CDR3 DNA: TGTGCCAGCAGCCGGGAGACTCCAGATACGCAGTATTTT. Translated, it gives CASSRETPDTQYF.

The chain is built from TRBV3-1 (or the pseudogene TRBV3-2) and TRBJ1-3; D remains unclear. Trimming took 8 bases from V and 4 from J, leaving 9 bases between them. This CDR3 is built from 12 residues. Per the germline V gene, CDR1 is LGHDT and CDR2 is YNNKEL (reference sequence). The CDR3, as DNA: TGTGCCAGCGCGGACGGGGGAAACACCATATATTTT. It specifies CASADGGNTIYF.